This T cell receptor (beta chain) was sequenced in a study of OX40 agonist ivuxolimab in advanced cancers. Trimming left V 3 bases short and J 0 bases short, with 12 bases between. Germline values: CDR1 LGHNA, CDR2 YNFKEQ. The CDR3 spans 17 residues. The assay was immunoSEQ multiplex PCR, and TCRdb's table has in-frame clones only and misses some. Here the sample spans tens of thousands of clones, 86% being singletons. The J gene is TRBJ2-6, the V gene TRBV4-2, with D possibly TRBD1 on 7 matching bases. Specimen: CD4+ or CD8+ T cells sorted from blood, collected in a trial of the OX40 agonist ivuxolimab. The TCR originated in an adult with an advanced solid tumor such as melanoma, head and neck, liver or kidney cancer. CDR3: CASSQEGQYSGANVLTF. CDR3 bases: TGTGCCAGCAGCCAGGAGGGACAGTACTCTGGGGCCAACGTCCTGACTTTC.